Detailed here is one T cell receptor beta chain. Sequence at one end of the junction differs from germline and may be a read error. The sample belongs to a study of blood T cells in healthy people across ages. CDR1 SGHVS and CDR2 FQNEAQ come from the germline V gene. This CDR3 contains 14 residues. A second PCR, run for about 7 to 11 cycles, used a sample-barcoded 5' primer plus a J-beta primer mix. A template-switch adaptor with 12 random nucleotides tagged each cDNA molecule. TCRdb re-derived calls from the 5' RACE reads in MiXCR, one entry per CDR3 protein. Among 1.8 million or so distinct CDR3 sequences, about two fifths were seen once, and the ten largest hold 20% to 25%.

The sequenced sample was blood. This receptor was taken from a human donor in good health. The chain recombines TRBV7-8 with TRBJ1-1; unclear D gene. DNA of the CDR3: TGTGCCAGTAGCTTAGAAAGTGGATCCCCGGGTACTTTCTTT. Protein: CASSLESGSPGTFF. The variable domain in full, with the rest retrieved from reference TRBV7-8 and TRBJ1-1, is GAGVSQSPRYKVAKRGQDVALRCDPISGHVSLFWYQQALGQGPEFLTYFQNEAQLDKSGLPSDRFFAERPEGSVSTLKIQRTQQEDSAVYLCASSLESGSPGTFFGQGTRLTVV.